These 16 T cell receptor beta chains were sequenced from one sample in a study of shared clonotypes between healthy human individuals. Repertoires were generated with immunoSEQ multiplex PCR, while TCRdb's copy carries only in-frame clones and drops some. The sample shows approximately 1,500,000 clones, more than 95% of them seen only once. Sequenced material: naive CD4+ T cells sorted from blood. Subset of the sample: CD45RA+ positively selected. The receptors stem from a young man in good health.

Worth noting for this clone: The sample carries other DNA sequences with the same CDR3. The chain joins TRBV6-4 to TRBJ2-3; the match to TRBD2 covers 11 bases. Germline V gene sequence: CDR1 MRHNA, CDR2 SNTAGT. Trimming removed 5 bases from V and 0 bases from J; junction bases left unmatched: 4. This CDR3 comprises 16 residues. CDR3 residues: CASSPLAGGSTDTQYF. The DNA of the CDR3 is TGTGCCAGCAGTCCCCTAGCGGGAGGTAGCACAGATACGCAGTATTTT.

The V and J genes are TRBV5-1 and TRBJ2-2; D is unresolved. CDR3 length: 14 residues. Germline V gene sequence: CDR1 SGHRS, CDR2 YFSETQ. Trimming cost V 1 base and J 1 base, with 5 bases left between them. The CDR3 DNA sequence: TGCGCCAGCAGCTTGCCGGAGAACACCGGGGAGCTGTTTTTT. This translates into CASSLPENTGELFF.

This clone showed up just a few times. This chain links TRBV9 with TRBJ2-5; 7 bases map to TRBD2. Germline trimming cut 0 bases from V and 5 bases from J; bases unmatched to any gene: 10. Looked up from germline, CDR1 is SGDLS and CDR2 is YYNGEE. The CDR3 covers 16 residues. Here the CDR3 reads CASSVGPRGVRETQYF. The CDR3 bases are TGTGCCAGCAGCGTAGGGCCACGGGGGGTACGGGAGACCCAGTACTTC.

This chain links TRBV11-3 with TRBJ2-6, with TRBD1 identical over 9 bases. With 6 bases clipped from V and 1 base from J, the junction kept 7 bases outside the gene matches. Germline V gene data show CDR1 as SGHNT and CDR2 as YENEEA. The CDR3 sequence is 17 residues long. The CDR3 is CASSGDRATSGANVLTF. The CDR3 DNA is TGTGCCAGCAGTGGGGACAGGGCTACGTCTGGGGCCAACGTCCTGACTTTC. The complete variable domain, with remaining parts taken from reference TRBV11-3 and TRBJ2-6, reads EAGVVQSPRYKIIEKKQPVAFWCNPISGHNTLYWYLQNLGQGPELLIRYENEEAVDDSQLPKDRFSAERLKGVDSTLKIQPAELGDSAVYLCASSGDRATSGANVLTFGAGSRLTVL.

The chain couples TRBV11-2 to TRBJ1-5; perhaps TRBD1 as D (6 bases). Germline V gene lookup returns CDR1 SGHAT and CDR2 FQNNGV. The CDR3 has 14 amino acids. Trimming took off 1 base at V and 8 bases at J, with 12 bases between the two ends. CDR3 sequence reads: CASSLGGQGKPQHF. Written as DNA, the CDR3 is TGTGCCAGCAGCTTAGGGGGGCAGGGTAAGCCCCAGCATTTT.

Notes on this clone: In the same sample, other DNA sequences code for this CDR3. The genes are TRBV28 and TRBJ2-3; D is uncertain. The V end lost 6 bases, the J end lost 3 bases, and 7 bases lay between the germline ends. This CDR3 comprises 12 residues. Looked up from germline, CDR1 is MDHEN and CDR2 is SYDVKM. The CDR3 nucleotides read TGTGCCAGCAGCTCTCAAACAGATACGCAGTATTTT. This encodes CASSSQTDTQYF.

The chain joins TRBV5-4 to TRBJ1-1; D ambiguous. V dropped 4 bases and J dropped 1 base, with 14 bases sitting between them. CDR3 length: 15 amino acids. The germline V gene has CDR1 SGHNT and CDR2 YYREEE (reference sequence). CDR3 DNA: TGTGCCAGCAGCCCCGCCATGTGGGGGAACACTGAAGCTTTCTTT. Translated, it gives CASSPAMWGNTEAFF.

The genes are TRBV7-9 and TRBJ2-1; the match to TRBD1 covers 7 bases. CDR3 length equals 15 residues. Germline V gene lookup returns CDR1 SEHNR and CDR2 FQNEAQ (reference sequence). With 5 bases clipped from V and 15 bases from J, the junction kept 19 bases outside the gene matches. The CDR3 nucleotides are TGTGCCAGCAGCCCCACCGGGACAGCATCAAATCGGCGGTTCTTC. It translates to CASSPTGTASNRRFF. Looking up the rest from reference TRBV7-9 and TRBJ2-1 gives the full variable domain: DTGVSQNPRHKITKRGQNVTFRCDPISEHNRLYWYRQTLGQGPEFLTYFQNEAQLEKSRLLSDRFSAERPKGSFSTLEIQRTEQGDSAMYLCASSPTGTASNRRFFGPGTRLTVL.

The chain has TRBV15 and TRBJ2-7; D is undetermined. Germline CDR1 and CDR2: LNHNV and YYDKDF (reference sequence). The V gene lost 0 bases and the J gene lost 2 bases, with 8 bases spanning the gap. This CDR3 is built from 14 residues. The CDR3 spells CATSRESLPYEQYF. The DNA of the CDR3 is TGTGCCACCAGCAGAGAAAGCCTCCCCTACGAGCAGTACTTC. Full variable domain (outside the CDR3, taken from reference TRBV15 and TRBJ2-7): DAMVIQNPRYQVTQFGKPVTLSCSQTLNHNVMYWYQQKSSQAPKLLFHYYDKDFNNEADTPDNFQSRRPNTSFCFLDIRSPGLGDTAMYLCATSRESLPYEQYFGPGTRLTVT.

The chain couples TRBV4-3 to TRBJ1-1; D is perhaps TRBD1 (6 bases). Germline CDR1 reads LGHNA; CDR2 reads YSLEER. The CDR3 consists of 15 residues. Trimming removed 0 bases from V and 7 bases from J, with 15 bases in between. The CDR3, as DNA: TGCGCCAGCAGCCAAGATATGGCCAGGGGAAATGAAGCTTTCTTT. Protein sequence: CASSQDMARGNEAFF.

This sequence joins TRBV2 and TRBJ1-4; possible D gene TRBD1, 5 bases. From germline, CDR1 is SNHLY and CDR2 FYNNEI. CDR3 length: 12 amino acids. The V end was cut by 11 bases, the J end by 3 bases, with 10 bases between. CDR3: CAGAGPNEKLFF. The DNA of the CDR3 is TGTGCCGGGGCCGGGCCTAATGAAAAACTGTTTTTT.

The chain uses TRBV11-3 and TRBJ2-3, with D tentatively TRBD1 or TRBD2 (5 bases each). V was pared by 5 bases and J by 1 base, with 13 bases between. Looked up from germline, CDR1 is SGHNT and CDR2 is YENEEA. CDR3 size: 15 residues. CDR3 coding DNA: TGTGCCAGCAGCCCCATTTTGGGGGGCACAGATACGCAGTATTTT. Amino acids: CASSPILGGTDTQYF.

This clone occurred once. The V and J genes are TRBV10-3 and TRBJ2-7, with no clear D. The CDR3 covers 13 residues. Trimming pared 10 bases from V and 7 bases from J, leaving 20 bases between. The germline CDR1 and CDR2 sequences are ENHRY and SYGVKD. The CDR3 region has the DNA TGTGCCACCGCGACGCAGCCCCTACGTGAGCAGTACTTC. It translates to CATATQPLREQYF.

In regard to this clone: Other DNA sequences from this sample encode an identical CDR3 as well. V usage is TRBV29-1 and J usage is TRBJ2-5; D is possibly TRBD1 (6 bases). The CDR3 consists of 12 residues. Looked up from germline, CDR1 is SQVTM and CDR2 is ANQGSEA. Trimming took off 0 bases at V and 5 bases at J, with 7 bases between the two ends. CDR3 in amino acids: CSVEEGAETQYF. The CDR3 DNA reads TGCAGCGTTGAAGAGGGGGCGGAGACCCAGTACTTC.

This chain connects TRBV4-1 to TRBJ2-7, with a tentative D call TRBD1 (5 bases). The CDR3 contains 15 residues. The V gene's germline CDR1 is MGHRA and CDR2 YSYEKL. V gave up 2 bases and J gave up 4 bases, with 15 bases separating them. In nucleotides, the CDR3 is TGCGCCAGCAGCCAACGCGAGGCAGGGCCGTACGAGCAGTACTTC. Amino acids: CASSQREAGPYEQYF.

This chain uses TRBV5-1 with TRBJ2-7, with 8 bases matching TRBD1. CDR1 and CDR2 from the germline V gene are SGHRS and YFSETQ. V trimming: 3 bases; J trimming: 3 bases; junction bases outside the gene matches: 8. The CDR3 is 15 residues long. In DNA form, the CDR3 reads TGCGCCAGCAGCTCCCGGGACAGGTCTAGCTACGAGCAGTACTTC. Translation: CASSSRDRSSYEQYF.